This T cell receptor beta chain was found in a study of blood T cell repertoires in COVID-19. As handled by the study authors: Amplification of reference gene primers provided the estimated nucleated cell counts. Some clones are missing from TCRdb's copy, which holds only in-frame ones; the method was immunoSEQ multiplex PCR. V and J calls and clone size are given by that table; D and trimming were obtained from the DNA. The table has about 210,000 clones, around 81% seen once. The V segment lost 5 bases and the J segment 7 bases; nucleotides outside the gene matches: 11. Germline assignment: CDR1 SGHTA and CDR2 FQGNSA. CDR3 length: 16 residues. Residents of about two dozen US areas, aged roughly 18 to 89 years, made up the participants. Cohorts were assigned according to the clinical history that participants reported.

This rearrangement joins TRBV7-2 to TRBJ2-4; TRBD1 agrees at 10 bases. Sequencing input: PBMCs or T cells enriched from blood (not recorded which). The sequence derives from a woman in her forties or fifties with acute COVID-19. CDR3 in DNA: TGTGCCAGCAGCCCTCGACAGGGGGCAGGGGGTAACATTCAGTACTTC. Translating it yields CASSPRQGAGGNIQYF.